This T cell receptor beta chain was recovered during a study of cytomegalovirus exposure and HLA in healthy donors. With 5 bases removed from V and 0 bases from J, the gap between germline ends came to 14 bases. Germline V CDR1 and CDR2: MGHDK, SYGVNS. The CDR3 consists of 16 residues. This clone appeared a few times. PCR amplification relied on 60 Vbeta primers (plus 13 Jbeta primers). Measured with immunoSEQ multiplex PCR; TCRdb has only the in-frame clones, and not every one. The repertoire holds roughly 200,000 clones, with approximately 80% as singletons. The TCR comes from a boy aged 5-17 years in good health and CMV-seronegative. This chain connects TRBV25-1 to TRBJ2-1; a weak D match, TRBD1 (6 bases). The material sequenced was PBMCs. The CDR3: CASSPYRDSSYNEQFF. DNA of the CDR3: TGTGCCAGCAGTCCCTACAGGGATAGCTCCTACAATGAGCAGTTCTTC.